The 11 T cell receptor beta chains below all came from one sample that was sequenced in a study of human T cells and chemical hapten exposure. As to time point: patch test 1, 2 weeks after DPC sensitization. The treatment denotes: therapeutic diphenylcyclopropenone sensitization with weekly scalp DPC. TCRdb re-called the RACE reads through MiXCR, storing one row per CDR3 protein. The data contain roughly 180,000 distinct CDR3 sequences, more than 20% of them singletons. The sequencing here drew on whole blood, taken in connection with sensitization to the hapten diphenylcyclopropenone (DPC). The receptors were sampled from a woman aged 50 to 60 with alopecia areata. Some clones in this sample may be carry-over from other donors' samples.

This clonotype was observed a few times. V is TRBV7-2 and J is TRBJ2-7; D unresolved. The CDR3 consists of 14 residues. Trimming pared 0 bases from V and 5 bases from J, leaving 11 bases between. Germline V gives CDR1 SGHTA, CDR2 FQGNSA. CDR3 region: CASSLALGNHEQYF. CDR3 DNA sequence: TGTGCCAGCAGCTTAGCGCTAGGGAACCACGAGCAGTACTTC.

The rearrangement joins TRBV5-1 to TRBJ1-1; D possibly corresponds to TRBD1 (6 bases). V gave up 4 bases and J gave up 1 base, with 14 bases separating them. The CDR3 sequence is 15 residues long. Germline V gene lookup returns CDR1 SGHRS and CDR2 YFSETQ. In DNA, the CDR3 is TGCGCCAGCAGCCCAGAGGGACAATGGAACACTGAAGCTTTCTTT. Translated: CASSPEGQWNTEAFF.

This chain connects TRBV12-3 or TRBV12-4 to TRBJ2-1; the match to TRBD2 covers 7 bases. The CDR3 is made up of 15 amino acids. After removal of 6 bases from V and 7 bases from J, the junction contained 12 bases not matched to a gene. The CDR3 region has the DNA TGTGCCAGCAGCCACGGCGGGAGAGGTTTGAATGAGCAGTTCTTC. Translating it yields CASSHGGRGLNEQFF.

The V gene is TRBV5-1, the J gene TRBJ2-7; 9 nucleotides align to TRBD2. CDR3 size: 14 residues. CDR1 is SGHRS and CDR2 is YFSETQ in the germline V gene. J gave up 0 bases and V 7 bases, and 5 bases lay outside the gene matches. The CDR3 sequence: CASRLADFSYEQYF. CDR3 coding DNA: TGCGCCAGCCGACTAGCGGATTTCTCCTACGAGCAGTACTTC.

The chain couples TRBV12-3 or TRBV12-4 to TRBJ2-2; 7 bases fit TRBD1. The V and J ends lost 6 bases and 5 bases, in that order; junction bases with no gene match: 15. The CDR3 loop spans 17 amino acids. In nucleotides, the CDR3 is TGTGCCAGCAGCTTCGAAGGGGGCGGACTTACGACCGGGGAGCTGTTTTTT. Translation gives CASSFEGGGLTTGELFF.

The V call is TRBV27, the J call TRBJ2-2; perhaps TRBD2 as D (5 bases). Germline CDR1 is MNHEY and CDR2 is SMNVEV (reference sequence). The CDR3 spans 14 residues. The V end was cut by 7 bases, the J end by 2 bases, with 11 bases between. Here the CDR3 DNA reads TGTGCCAGCATGATTAGACTAAACACCGGGGAGCTGTTTTTT. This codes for CASMIRLNTGELFF.

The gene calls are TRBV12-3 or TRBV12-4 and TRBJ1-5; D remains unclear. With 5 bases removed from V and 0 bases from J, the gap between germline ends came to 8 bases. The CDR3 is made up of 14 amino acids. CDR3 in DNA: TGTGCCAGCAGTACACGGGATAGCAATCAGCCCCAGCATTTT. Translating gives CASSTRDSNQPQHF.

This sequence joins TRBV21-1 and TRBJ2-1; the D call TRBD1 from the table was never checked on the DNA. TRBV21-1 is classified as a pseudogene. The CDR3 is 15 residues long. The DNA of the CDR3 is TGTGCCAGCAGCAGGGTGACAGGGAGGTGGAATGAGCAGTTCTTC. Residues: CASSRVTGRWNEQFF.

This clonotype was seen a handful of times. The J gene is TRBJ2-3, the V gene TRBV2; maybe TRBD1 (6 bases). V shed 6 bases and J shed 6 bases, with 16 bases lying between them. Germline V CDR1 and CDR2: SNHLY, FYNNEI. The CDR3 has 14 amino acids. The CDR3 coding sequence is TGTGCCAGCAGGAGGGGCGGTAGGGGGGATACGCAGTATTTT. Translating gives CASRRGGRGDTQYF.

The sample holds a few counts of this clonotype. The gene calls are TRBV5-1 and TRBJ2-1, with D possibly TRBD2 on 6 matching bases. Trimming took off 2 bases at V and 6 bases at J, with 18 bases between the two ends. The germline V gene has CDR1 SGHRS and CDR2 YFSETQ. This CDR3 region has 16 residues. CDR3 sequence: CASSLSGELAVNEQFF. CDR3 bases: TGCGCCAGCAGCTTATCGGGGGAGTTGGCGGTCAATGAGCAGTTCTTC.

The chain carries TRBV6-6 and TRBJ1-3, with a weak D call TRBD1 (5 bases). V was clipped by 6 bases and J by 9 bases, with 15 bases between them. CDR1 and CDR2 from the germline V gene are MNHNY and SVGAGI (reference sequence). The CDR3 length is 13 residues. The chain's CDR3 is CASSPTGAPTIYF. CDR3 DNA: TGTGCCAGCAGCCCAACCGGGGCCCCCACCATATATTTT.